These 21 T cell receptor beta chains share one sample of origin, sequenced in a study of breast tumors, draining lymph nodes, adjacent tissues. Samples came from axillary lymph nodes draining the breast cancer. MiXCR was run by TCRdb on the multiplex PCR reads, yielding one entry per CDR3 protein. Of 140,000 or so distinct CDR3 sequences listed, about 33% are singletons. Specimen: axillary lymph node tissue. These receptors came from a female donor with breast cancer. Some clones in this sample may be carry-over from other donors' samples.

CDR3: CASSWGGGAETGELFF. CDR3 coding DNA: TGTGCCAGCAGCTGGGGCGGGGGGGCCGAAACTGGGGAGCTGTTTTTT. This sequence joins TRBV7-9 and TRBJ2-2; 9 bases line up with TRBD2. This CDR3 spans 16 amino acids. Germline-derived CDR1 and CDR2 are SEHNR and FQNEAQ (reference sequence). V gave up 4 bases and J gave up 8 bases; unmatched junction bases: 11. Full variable domain (outside the CDR3, taken from reference TRBV7-9 and TRBJ2-2): DTGVSQNPRHKITKRGQNVTFRCDPISEHNRLYWYRQTLGQGPEFLTYFQNEAQLEKSRLLSDRFSAERPKGSFSTLEIQRTEQGDSAMYLCASSWGGGAETGELFFGEGSRLTVL.

This clonotype was detected many times. The chain employs TRBV18 and TRBJ2-5, with TRBD1 matching over 10 bases. V shed 5 bases, J shed 2 bases, and the junction held 11 bases outside the gene matches. CDR1 KGHSH and CDR2 LQKENI come from the germline V gene. CDR3 size: 17 residues. Here the CDR3 reads CASSKATGGYGQETQYF. As DNA, the CDR3 is TGTGCCAGCTCAAAGGCGACAGGGGGCTATGGACAAGAGACCCAGTACTTC.

This clonotype has a count of ten or more. The chain employs TRBV25-1 and TRBJ1-2; TRBD1 matches 7 bases. Trimming cost V 6 bases and J 5 bases; bases outside gene matches: 6. The CDR3 is made up of 13 amino acids. CDR1 and CDR2 (germline): MGHDK, SYGVNS. CDR3 in amino acids: CASSLPGQYGYTF. The DNA for the CDR3 is TGTGCCAGCAGCCTACCGGGACAGTATGGCTACACCTTC.

The gene calls are TRBV5-6 and TRBJ2-1; D gene uncertain. This CDR3 is built from 15 residues. Per the germline V gene, CDR1 is SGHDT and CDR2 is YYEEEE. V lost 0 bases, J lost 2 bases, and 9 bases lay in between. The CDR3 region is CASSLDVSPYNEQFF. As DNA, the CDR3 is TGTGCCAGCAGCTTGGACGTTAGCCCCTACAATGAGCAGTTCTTC.

The J gene is TRBJ2-1, the V gene TRBV19; D unclear. The germline V gene has CDR1 LNHDA and CDR2 SQIVND (reference sequence). V was clipped by 4 bases and J by 4 bases, with 26 bases between them. CDR3 length: 19 residues. CDR3 protein: CASSKVVGEVGEAYNEQFF. CDR3 nucleotide sequence: TGTGCCAGTAGTAAAGTGGTTGGAGAGGTGGGTGAAGCTTACAATGAGCAGTTCTTC.

Points on this clonotype: A read error may be the cause here, since a much bigger clone is one base away. The rearrangement links TRBV12-3 or TRBV12-4 to TRBJ2-7; D is perhaps TRBD1 (6 bases). This CDR3 region has 18 residues. The CDR3 bases are TGTGCCAGCAGTCCCACTCTTGGCGCCGGACAGCCATCCTACGAGCAGCACTTC. This sequence encodes CASSPTLGAGQPSYEQHF.

V and J are TRBV18 and TRBJ2-5, with 7 bases identical to TRBD2. The CDR3 has 13 amino acids. CDR1 is KGHSH, CDR2 LQKENI, per germline. The ends lost 6 bases at V and 2 bases at J; junction bases unmatched: 3. CDR3 loop: CASSRGVQETQYF. CDR3 DNA: TGTGCCAGCTCCCGGGGGGTACAAGAGACCCAGTACTTC.

This clonotype was seen at least ten times. The V and J genes are TRBV12-3 or TRBV12-4 and TRBJ2-1, with D unresolved. The CDR3 consists of 14 residues. Trimming took 6 bases from V and 0 from J, leaving 9 bases between them. The CDR3 region has the DNA TGTGCCAGCAGGATAAGTACCTCCTACAATGAGCAGTTCTTC. Its translation is CASRISTSYNEQFF.

This clonotype was counted at least ten times. This chain connects TRBV7-6 to TRBJ1-4; TRBD1 is a possible D gene (5 bases). The CDR3 spans 15 residues. CDR1 is SGHVS and CDR2 is FNYEAQ in the germline V gene. The V and J ends lost 4 bases and 3 bases respectively, with 12 bases between them. The CDR3 loop is CASSSQGLPNEKLFF. CDR3 nucleotides: TGTGCCAGCAGCTCTCAGGGACTCCCTAATGAAAAACTGTTTTTT.

This clonotype was detected ten times or more. The rearrangement joins TRBV7-9 to TRBJ1-3; weak D call: TRBD1 (6 bases). Trimming removed 5 bases at V and 2 bases at J, with 13 bases between. This CDR3 has 15 amino acids. Germline CDR1 SEHNR, CDR2 FQNEAQ (reference sequence). CDR3 protein: CASSKGQKTGNTIYF. The CDR3 bases are TGTGCCAGCAGCAAAGGACAGAAAACTGGAAACACCATATATTTT.

This clonotype occurred many times. The rearrangement links TRBV11-2 to TRBJ1-3; D is unclear. CDR3 length: 15 residues. Trimming took off 1 base at V and 0 bases at J, with 7 bases between the two ends. Germline V lookup: CDR1 SGHAT, CDR2 FQNNGV. The CDR3 is CASSLGQHSGNTIYF. As DNA, the CDR3 is TGTGCCAGCAGCTTAGGCCAGCACTCTGGAAACACCATATATTTT.

This clonotype was detected many times. In nucleotides, the CDR3 is TGCAGCGTTCTAAGGGCCTTGGGCAATGAGCAGTTCTTC. Translation gives CSVLRALGNEQFF. The chain combines TRBV29-1 with TRBJ2-1; D uncertain. The germline V gene encodes CDR1 SQVTM and CDR2 ANQGSEA. The CDR3 loop spans 13 amino acids. Trimming removed 5 bases from V and 6 bases from J, with 14 bases in between.

In the case of this clonotype: The junction and the germline gene differ at one end; a read error may be behind it. The CDR3 sequence is CASSLGGAAYGQCF. CDR3 sequence (DNA): TGTGCCAGCAGTTTGGGGGGGGCGGCCTACGGGCAGTGCTTC. The chain carries TRBV28 and TRBJ2-7; possible D gene TRBD2, 7 bases. The V gene's germline CDR1 is MDHEN and CDR2 SYDVKM. The CDR3 runs to 14 residues.

The V gene is TRBV6-1, the J gene TRBJ2-7, with 12 nucleotides matching TRBD1. The trim removed 5 bases at V and 5 bases at J, leaving 10 bases unmatched. The CDR3 is 16 residues long. CDR1 and CDR2 from the germline V gene are MNHNS and SASEGT. The CDR3 protein is CASSPRPGQGANEQYF. In nucleotides, the CDR3 is TGTGCCAGCAGTCCGCGACCGGGACAGGGGGCTAACGAGCAGTACTTC.

Of note for this clonotype: A much bigger clone sits one base away, suggesting this may be a read error. The chain joins TRBV18 to TRBJ1-5, with TRBD1 as a possible D gene (6 bases). The germline V gene encodes CDR1 KGHSH and CDR2 LQKENI. V was cut by 2 bases and J by 3 bases, with 17 bases left in between. The CDR3 loop spans 17 amino acids. Here the CDR3 reads CASSPEGGRGLNQPQHF. The DNA of the CDR3 is TGTGCCAGCTCACCAGAGGGGGGCAGGGGTCTCAATCAGCCCCAGCATTTT.

A few counts support this clonotype. Since a much larger clone is just one base distant, this may be a read error. The chain couples TRBV12-3 or TRBV12-4 to TRBJ1-2; D is undetermined. The V end was cut by 3 bases, the J end by 4 bases, with 15 bases between. The CDR3 consists of 15 residues. CDR3 sequence: CASSLLVGRSYGYTF. DNA of the CDR3: TGTGCCAGCAGTTTGTTGGTGGGGAGAAGCTATGGCTACACCTTC.

The table lists this clonotype with a few counts. It may be a read error: a sequence one base away is much more abundant. The chain uses TRBV30 and TRBJ1-5; no firm D call. The CDR3 has 13 amino acids. V lost 2 bases and J 5 bases, leaving 10 bases between the germline ends. Germline V gene lookup returns CDR1 GTSNPN and CDR2 SVGIG (reference sequence). The CDR3 is CAWSYGRDQPQHF. CDR3 DNA: TGTGCCTGGAGTTACGGGAGAGATCAGCCCCAGCATTTT.

CDR3 in amino acids: CASSRRQGTEAFF. In DNA, the CDR3 is TGTGCCAGCAGCCGACGACAGGGGACTGAAGCTTTCTTT. The V call is TRBV7-2, the J call TRBJ1-1; TRBD1 matches 8 bases. CDR1 and CDR2 (germline): SGHTA, FQGNSA. This CDR3 is built from 13 residues. The V and J ends lost 5 bases and 5 bases, in that order; junction bases with no gene match: 4.

The table lists this clonotype with many counts. The V call is TRBV2, the J call TRBJ1-4; tentatively, D is TRBD1 (6 bases). V was clipped by 1 base and J by 8 bases, with 17 bases between them. The V gene's germline CDR1 is SNHLY and CDR2 FYNNEI. CDR3 length: 16 residues. The CDR3: CASSEEAGGIGEKLFF. CDR3 DNA sequence: TGTGCCAGCAGTGAAGAAGCGGGGGGCATTGGAGAAAAACTGTTTTTT.

As for this clonotype: This may arise from a read error, as a much more abundant clone is one base away. The rearrangement joins TRBV6-1 to TRBJ2-3; TRBD1 might be the D (6 bases). The CDR3 contains 13 residues. CDR1 and CDR2 (germline): MNHNS, SASEGT. The V gene lost 7 bases and the J gene lost 3 bases, with 11 bases spanning the gap. CDR3 DNA: TGTGCCAGCAACCTCCAGGGGACAGATACGCAGTATTTT. It yields the protein CASNLQGTDTQYF.

This clonotype was picked up many times. The chain recombines TRBV2 with TRBJ2-1, with D possibly TRBD2 on 5 matching bases. The CDR3 sequence is 16 residues long. Germline V gives CDR1 SNHLY, CDR2 FYNNEI. The germline V and J ends were trimmed by 2 bases and 0 bases, with 11 bases remaining between them. In nucleotides, the CDR3 is TGTGCCAGCAGTGAATATCCGGGAAGCTCCTACAATGAGCAGTTCTTC. It yields the protein CASSEYPGSSYNEQFF.